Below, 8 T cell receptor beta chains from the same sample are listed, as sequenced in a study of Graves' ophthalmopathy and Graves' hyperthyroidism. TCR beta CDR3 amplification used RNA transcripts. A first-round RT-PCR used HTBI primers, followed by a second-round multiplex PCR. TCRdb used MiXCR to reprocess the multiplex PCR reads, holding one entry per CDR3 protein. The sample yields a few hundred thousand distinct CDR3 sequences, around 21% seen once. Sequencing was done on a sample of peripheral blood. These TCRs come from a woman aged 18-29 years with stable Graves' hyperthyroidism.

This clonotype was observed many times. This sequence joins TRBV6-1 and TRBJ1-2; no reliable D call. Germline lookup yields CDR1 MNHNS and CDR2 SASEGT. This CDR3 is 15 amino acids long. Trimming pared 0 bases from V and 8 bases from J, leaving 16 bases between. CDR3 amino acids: CASSEALVMAYGYTF. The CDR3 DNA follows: TGTGCCAGCAGTGAAGCGCTTGTCATGGCTTACGGCTACACCTTC.

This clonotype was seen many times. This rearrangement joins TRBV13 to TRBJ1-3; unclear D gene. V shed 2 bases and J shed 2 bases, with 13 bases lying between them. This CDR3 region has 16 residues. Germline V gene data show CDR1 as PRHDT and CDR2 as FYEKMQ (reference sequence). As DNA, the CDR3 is TGTGCCAGCAGCTTAACCCTTGTTGGGGCTGGAAACACCATATATTTT. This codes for CASSLTLVGAGNTIYF.

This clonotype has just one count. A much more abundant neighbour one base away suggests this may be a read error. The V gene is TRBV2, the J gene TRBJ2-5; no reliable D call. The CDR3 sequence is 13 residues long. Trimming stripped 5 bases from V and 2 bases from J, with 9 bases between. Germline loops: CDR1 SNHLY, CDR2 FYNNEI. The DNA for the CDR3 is TGTGCCAGCAGTATTCAGGAGCAAGAGACCCAGTACTTC. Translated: CASSIQEQETQYF.

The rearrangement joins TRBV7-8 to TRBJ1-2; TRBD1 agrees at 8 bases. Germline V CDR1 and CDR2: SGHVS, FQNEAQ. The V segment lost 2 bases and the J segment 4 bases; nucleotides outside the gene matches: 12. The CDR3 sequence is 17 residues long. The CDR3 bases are TGTGCCAGCAGCTTACTGGTCCGAGGACAGGGTGTCTATGGCTACACCTTC. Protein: CASSLLVRGQGVYGYTF.

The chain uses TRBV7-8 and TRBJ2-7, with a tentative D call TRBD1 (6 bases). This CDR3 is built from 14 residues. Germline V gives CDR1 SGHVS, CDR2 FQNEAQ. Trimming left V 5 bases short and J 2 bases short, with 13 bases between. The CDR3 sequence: CASSARQATYEQYF. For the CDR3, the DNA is TGTGCCAGCAGCGCGAGACAGGCAACCTACGAGCAGTACTTC.

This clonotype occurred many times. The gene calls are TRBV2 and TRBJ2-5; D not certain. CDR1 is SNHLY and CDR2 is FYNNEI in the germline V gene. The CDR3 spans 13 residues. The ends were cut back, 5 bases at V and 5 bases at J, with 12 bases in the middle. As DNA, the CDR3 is TGTGCCAGCAGTTCCCCGGCAAAGGAGACCCAGTACTTC. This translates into CASSSPAKETQYF. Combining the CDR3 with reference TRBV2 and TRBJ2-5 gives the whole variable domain EPEVTQTPSHQVTQMGQEVILRCVPISNHLYFYWYRQILGQKVEFLVSFYNNEISEKSEIFDDQFSVERPDGSNFTLKIRSTKLEDSAMYFCASSSPAKETQYFGPGTRLLVL.

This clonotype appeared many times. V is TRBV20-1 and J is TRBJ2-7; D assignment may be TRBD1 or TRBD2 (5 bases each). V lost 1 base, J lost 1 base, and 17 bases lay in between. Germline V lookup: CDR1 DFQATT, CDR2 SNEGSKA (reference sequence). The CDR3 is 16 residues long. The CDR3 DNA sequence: TGCAGTGCTAGAGTTACCGGGACCCAACTATCCTACGAGCAGTACTTC. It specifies CSARVTGTQLSYEQYF.

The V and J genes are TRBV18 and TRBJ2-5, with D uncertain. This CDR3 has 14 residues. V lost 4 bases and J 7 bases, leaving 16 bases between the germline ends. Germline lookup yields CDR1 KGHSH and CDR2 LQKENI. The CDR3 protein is CASSRDHIKRTQYF. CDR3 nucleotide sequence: TGTGCCAGCTCACGCGACCATATCAAAAGGACCCAGTACTTC.